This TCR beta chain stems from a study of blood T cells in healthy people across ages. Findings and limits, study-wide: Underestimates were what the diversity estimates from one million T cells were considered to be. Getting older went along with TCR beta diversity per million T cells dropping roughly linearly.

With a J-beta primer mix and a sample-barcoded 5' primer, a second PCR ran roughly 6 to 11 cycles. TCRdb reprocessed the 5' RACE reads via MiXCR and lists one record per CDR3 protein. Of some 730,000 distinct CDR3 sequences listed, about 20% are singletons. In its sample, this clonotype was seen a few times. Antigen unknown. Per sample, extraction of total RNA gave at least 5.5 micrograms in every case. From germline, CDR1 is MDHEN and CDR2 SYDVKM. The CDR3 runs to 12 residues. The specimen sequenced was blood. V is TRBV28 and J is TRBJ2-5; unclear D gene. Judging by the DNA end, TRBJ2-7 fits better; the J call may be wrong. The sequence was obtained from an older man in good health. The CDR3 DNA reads TGTGCCAGCAGTTTATATGACTACGAGCAGTACTTC. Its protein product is CASSLYDYEQYF.